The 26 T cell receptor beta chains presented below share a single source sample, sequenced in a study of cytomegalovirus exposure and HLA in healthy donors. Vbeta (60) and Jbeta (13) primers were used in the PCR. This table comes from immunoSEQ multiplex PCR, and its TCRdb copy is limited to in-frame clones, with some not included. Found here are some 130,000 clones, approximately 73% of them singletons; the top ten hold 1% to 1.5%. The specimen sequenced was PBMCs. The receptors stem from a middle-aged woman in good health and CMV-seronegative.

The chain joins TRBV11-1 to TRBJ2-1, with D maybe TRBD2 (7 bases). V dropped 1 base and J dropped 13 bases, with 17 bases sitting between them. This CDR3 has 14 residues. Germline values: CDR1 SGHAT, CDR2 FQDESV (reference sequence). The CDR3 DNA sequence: TGTGCCAGCAGCTTAGTTGACGGGGGGCAGGAACAGTTCTTC. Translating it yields CASSLVDGGQEQFF.

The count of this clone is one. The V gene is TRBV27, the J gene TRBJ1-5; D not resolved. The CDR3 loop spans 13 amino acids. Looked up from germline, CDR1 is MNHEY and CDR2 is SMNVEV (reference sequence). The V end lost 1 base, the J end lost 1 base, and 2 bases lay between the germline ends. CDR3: CASSLLSNQPQHF. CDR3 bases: TGTGCCAGCAGTTTATTAAGCAATCAGCCCCAGCATTTT.

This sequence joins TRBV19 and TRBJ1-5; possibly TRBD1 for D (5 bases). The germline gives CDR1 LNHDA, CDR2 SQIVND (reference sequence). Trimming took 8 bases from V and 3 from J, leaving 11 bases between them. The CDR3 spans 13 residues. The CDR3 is CASRGLTNQPQHF. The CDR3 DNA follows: TGTGCCAGTCGGGGACTGACCAATCAGCCCCAGCATTTT.

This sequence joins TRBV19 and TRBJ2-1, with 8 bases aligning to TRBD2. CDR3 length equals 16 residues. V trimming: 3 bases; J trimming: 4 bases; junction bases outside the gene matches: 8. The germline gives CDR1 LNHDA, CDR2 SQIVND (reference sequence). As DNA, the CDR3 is TGTGCCAGTAGTATCCAGCGGGGGACCGGGTACAATGAGCAGTTCTTC. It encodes CASSIQRGTGYNEQFF.

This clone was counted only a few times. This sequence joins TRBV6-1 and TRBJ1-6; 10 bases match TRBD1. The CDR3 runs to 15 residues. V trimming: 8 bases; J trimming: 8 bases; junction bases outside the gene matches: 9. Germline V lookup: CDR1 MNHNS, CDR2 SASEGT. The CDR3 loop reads CASGKEGQGYSPLHF. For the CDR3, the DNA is TGTGCCAGCGGGAAGGAGGGACAGGGGTATTCACCCCTCCACTTT.

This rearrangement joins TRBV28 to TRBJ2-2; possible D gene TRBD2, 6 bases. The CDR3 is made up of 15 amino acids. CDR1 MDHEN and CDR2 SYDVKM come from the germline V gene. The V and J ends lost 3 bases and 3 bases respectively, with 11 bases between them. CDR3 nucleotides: TGTGCCAGCAGTTTGGAGGGGCACCACACCGGGGAGCTGTTTTTT. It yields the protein CASSLEGHHTGELFF.

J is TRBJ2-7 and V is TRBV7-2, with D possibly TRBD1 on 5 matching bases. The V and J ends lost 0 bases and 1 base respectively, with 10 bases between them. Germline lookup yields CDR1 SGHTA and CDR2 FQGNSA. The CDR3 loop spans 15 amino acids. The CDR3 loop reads CASSLAQGRSYEQYV. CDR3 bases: TGTGCCAGCAGCTTAGCGCAGGGCAGATCCTACGAGCAGTACGTC.

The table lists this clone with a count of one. As DNA, the CDR3 is TGTGCCAGCAGCCAAGATCCCACTAGCGGGGCGTACAATGAGCAGTTCTTC. It translates to CASSQDPTSGAYNEQFF. The chain employs TRBV4-2 and TRBJ2-1; TRBD2 matches at 10 bases. From germline, CDR1 is LGHNA and CDR2 YNFKEQ. There are 17 residues in the CDR3. J gave up 4 bases and V 0 bases, and 6 bases lay outside the gene matches.

CDR3 DNA sequence: TGTGCCATCAGTGAGCCAGGACAGGGTCACACTGAAGCTTTCTTT. This translates into CAISEPGQGHTEAFF. This chain uses TRBV10-3 with TRBJ1-1; 8 positions match TRBD1. The CDR3 length is 15 residues. With 2 bases clipped from V and 3 bases from J, the junction kept 5 bases outside the gene matches. Germline CDR1 reads ENHRY; CDR2 reads SYGVKD.

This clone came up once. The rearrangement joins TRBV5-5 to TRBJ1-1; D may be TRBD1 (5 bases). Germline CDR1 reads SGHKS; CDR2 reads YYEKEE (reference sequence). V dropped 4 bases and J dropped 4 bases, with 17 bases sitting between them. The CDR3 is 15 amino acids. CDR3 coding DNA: TGTGCCAGCAGCCACCTCGACAGATTTAGCACTGAAGCTTTCTTT. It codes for CASSHLDRFSTEAFF.

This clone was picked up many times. The CDR3 loop reads CASSEFQGFSYEQYF. CDR3 nucleotide sequence: TGTGCCAGCAGTGAGTTCCAGGGGTTTTCCTACGAGCAGTACTTC. This sequence joins TRBV2 and TRBJ2-7; perhaps TRBD1 as D (6 bases). Trimming removed 3 bases at V and 1 base at J, with 13 bases between. The CDR3 covers 15 residues. Germline CDR1 SNHLY, CDR2 FYNNEI.

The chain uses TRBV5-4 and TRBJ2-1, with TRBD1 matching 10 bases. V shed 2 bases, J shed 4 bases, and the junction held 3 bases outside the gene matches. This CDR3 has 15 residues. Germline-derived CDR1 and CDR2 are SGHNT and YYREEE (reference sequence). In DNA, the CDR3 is TGTGCCAGCAGCTTTGGGACAGGGGTTTACAATGAGCAGTTCTTC. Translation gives CASSFGTGVYNEQFF.

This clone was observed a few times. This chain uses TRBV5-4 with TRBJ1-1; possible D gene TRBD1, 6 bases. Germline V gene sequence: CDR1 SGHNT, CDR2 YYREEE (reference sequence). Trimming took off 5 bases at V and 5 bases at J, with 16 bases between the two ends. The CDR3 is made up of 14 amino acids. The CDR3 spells CASREGGPGTEAFF. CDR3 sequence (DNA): TGTGCCAGCAGGGAAGGGGGACCGGGGACTGAAGCTTTCTTT. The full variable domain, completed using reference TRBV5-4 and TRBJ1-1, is ETGVTQSPTHLIKTRGQQVTLRCSSQSGHNTVSWYQQALGQGPQFIFQYYREEENGRGNFPPRFSGLQFPNYSSELNVNALELDDSALYLCASREGGPGTEAFFGQGTRLTVV.

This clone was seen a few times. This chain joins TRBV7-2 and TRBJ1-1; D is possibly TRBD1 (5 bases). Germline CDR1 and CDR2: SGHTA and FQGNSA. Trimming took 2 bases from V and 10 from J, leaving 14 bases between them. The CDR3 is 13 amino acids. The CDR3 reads CASSLQGNLAAFF. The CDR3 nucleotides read TGTGCCAGCAGCTTACAGGGTAACCTCGCAGCTTTCTTT.

Written as DNA, the CDR3 is TGTGCCAGCAGCTTAGGACTAGCAACAGATACGCAGTATTTT. Protein: CASSLGLATDTQYF. This chain uses TRBV5-8 with TRBJ2-3; 8 nucleotides agree with TRBD2. The germline V gene encodes CDR1 SGHTS and CDR2 YDEGEE. The junction had 2 bases not matched to a gene; V was cut back by 2 bases and J by 3 bases. CDR3 size: 14 residues.

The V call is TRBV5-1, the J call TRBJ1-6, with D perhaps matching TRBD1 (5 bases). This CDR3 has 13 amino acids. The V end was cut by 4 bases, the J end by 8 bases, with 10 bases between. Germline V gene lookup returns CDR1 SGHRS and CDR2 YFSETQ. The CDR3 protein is CASSLNRYSPLHF. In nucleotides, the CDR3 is TGCGCCAGCAGCCTAAACAGGTATTCACCCCTCCACTTT.

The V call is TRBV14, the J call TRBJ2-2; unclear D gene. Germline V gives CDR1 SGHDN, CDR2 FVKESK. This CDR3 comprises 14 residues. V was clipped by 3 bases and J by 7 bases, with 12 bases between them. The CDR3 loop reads CASSHDNTDGELFF. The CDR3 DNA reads TGTGCCAGCAGCCATGACAATACCGACGGGGAGCTGTTTTTT.

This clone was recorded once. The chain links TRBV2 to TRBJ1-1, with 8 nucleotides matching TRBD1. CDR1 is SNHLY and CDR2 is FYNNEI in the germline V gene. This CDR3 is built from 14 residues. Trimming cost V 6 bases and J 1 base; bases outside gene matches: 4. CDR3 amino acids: CASSEQGANTEAFF. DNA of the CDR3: TGTGCCAGCAGCGAGCAGGGGGCGAACACTGAAGCTTTCTTT.

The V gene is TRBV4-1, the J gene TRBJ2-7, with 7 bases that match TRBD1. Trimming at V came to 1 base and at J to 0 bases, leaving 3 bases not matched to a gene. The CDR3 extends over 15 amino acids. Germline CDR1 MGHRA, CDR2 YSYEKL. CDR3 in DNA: TGCGCCAGCAGCCAAGGGGCAGGGGGCTCCTACGAGCAGTACTTC. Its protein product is CASSQGAGGSYEQYF.

The CDR3 region is CASRGVAGGRDTQYF. CDR3 DNA sequence: TGTGCCAGCCGAGGGGTAGCGGGGGGCAGAGATACGCAGTATTTT. The genes are TRBV6-1 and TRBJ2-3, with 10 positions matching TRBD2. The CDR3 length is 15 residues. V shed 8 bases and J 5 bases; nucleotides not matched to a gene: 10. Germline V lookup: CDR1 MNHNS, CDR2 SASEGT.

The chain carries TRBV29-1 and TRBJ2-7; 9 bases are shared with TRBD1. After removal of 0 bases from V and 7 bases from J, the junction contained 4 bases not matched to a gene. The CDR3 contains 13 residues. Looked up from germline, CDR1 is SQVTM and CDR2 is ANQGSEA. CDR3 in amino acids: CSVEEQGADEQYF. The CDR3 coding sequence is TGCAGCGTTGAAGAACAGGGGGCGGATGAGCAGTACTTC.

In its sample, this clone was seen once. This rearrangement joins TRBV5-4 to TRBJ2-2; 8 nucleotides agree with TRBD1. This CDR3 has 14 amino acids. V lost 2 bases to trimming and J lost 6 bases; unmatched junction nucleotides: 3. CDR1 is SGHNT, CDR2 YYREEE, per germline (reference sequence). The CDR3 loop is CASSFQGAPGELFF. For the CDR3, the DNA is TGTGCCAGCAGCTTTCAGGGGGCGCCCGGGGAGCTGTTTTTT.

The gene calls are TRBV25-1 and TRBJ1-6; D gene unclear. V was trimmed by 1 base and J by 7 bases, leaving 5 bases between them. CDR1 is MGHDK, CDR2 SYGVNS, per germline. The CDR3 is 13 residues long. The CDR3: CASSEFENSPLHF. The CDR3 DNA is TGTGCCAGCAGTGAATTTGAGAATTCACCCCTCCACTTT.

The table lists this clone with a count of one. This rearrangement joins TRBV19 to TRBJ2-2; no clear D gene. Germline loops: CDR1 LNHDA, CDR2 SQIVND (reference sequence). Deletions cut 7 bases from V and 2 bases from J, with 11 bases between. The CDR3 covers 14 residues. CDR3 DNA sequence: TGTGCCAGTAATACCCTGGCCAACACCGGGGAGCTGTTTTTT. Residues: CASNTLANTGELFF. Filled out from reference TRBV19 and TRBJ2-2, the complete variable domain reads DGGITQSPKYLFRKEGQNVTLSCEQNLNHDAMYWYRQDPGQGLRLIYYSQIVNDFQKGDIAEGYSVSREKKESFPLTVTSAQKNPTAFYLCASNTLANTGELFFGEGSRLTVL.

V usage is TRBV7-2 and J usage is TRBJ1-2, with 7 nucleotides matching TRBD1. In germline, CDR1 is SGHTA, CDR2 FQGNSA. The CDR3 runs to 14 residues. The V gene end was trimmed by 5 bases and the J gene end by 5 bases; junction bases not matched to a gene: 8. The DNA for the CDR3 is TGTGCCAGCAGCCCCGACAGGGAATATTATGGCTACACCTTC. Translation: CASSPDREYYGYTF.

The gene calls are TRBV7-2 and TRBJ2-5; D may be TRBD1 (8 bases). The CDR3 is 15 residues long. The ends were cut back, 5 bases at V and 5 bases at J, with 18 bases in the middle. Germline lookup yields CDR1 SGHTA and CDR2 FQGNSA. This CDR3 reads CASSKRTGRGETQYF. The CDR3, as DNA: TGTGCCAGCAGCAAGCGGACAGGGAGGGGGGAGACCCAGTACTTC.